Sequencing of this T cell receptor beta chain was carried out in a study of T cell changes during pregnancy in multiple sclerosis. TCRdb's copy holds only in-frame clones and misses some; the assay was immunoSEQ multiplex PCR. The table records 44,000 or so clones, roughly 90% of them present only once. The J segment lost 3 bases and the V segment lost 3 bases, leaving 1 base of the junction unmatched. From germline, CDR1 is MNHEY and CDR2 SMNVEV (reference sequence). This CDR3 has 13 residues. This TCR was recovered from a female donor in good health, enrolled as a control in a pregnancy study. The sample was peripheral blood, taken in the first trimester of pregnancy. The chain combines TRBV27 with TRBJ2-7; 8 positions match TRBD2. CDR3 in amino acids: CASSFRGGYEQYF. The CDR3 nucleotides read TGTGCCAGCAGTTTTCGGGGGGGCTACGAGCAGTACTTC.